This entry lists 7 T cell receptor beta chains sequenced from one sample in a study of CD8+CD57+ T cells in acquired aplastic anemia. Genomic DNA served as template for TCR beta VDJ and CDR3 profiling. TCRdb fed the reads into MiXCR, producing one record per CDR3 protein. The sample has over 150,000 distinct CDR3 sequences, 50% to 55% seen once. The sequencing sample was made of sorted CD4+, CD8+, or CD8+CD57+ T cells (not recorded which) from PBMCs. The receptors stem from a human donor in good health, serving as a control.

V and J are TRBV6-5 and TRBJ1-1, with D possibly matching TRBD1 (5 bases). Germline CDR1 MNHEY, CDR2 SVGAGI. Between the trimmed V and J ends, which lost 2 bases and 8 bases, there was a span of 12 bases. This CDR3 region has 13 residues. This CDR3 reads CASSYPGGYEAFF. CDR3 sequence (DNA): TGTGCCAGCAGTTACCCCGGGGGTTACGAAGCTTTCTTT.

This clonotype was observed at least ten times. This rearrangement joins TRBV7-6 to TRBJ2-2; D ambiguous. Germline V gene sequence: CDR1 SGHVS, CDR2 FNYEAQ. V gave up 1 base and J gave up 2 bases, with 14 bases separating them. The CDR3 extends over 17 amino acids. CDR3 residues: CASSLEAALPNTGELFF. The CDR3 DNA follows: TGTGCCAGCAGCTTAGAGGCAGCCCTACCTAACACCGGGGAGCTGTTTTTT.

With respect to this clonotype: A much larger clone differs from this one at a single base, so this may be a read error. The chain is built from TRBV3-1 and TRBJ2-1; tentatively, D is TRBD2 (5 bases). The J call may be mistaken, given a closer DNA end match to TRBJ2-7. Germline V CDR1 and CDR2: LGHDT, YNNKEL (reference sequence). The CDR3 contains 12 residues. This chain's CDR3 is CGSSQARGEQYF. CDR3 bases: TGTGGCAGCAGTCAAGCCCGGGGCGAGCAGTACTTC.

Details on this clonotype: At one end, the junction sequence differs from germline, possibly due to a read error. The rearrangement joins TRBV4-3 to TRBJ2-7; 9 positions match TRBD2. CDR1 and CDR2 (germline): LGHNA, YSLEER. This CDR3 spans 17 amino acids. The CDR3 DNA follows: TGCGCCAGCAGCGAAGAGGAATCAGCGGGAGGTGGCGACGAGCAGTACTTC. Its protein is CASSEEESAGGGDEQYF.

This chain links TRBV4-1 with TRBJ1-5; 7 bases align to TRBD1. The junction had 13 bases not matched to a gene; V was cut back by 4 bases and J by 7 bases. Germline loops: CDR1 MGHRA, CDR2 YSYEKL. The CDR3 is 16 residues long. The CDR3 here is CASSRGEDRPYQPQHF. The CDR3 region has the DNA TGCGCCAGCAGCCGAGGGGAGGACAGGCCTTACCAGCCCCAGCATTTT.

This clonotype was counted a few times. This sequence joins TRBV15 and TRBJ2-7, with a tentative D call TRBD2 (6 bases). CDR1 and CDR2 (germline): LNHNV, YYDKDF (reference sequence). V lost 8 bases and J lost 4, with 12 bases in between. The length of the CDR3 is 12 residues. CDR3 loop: CATSGSGYEQYF. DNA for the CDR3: TGTGCCACCTCAGGTAGCGGATACGAGCAGTACTTC.

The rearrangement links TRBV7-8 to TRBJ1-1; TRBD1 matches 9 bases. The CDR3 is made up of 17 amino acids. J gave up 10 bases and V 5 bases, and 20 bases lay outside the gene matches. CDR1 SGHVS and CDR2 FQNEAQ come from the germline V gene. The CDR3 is CASSEDPPGTGFPGAFF. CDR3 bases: TGTGCCAGCAGCGAAGACCCCCCCGGGACAGGGTTCCCCGGAGCTTTCTTT.